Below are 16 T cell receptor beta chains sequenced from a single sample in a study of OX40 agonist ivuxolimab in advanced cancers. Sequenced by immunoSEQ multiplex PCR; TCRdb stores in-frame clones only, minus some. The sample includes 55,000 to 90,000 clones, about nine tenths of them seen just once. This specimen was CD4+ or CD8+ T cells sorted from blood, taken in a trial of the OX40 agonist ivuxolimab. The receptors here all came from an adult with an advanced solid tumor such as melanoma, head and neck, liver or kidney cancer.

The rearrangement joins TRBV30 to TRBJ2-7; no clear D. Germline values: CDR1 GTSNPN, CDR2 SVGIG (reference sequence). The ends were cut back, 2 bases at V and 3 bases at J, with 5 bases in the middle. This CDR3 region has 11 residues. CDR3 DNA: TGTGCCTGGAGTCGTGGCTACGAGCAGTACTTC. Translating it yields CAWSRGYEQYF.

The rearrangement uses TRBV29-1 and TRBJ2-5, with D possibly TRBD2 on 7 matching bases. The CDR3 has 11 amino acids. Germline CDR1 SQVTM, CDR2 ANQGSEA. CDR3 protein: CTGGGGETQYF. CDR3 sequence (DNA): TGCACGGGCGGGGGCGGCGAGACCCAGTACTTC.

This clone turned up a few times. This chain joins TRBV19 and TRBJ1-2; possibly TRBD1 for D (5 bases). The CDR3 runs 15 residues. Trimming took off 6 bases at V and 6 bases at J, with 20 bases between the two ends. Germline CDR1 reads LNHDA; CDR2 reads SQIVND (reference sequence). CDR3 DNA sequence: TGTGCCAGTAGCAGTGGACAATTCCGAATGGATGGCTACACCTTC. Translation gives CASSSGQFRMDGYTF.

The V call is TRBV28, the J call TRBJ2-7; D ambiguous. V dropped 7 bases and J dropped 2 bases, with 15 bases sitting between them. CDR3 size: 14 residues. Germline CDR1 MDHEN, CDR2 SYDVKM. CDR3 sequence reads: CASTLSLEPYEQYF. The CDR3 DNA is TGTGCCAGCACCCTTTCTTTAGAGCCCTACGAGCAGTACTTC.

The CDR3, as DNA: TGTGCCACCAGCAGTGGGGGGACAGCCCTGAACACTGAAGCTTTCTTT. Its translation: CATSSGGTALNTEAFF. The V call is TRBV15, the J call TRBJ1-1; 7 bases are shared with TRBD1. Germline V gives CDR1 LNHNV, CDR2 YYDKDF (reference sequence). V trimming: 3 bases; J trimming: 0 bases; junction bases outside the gene matches: 7. The CDR3 runs 16 residues.

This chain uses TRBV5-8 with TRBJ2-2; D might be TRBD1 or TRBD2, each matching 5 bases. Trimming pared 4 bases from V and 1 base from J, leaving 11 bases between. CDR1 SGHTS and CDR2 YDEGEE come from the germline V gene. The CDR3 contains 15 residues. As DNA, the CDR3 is TGTGCCAGCAGCGGAGGTGACAGGAACACCGGGGAGCTGTTTTTT. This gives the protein CASSGGDRNTGELFF.

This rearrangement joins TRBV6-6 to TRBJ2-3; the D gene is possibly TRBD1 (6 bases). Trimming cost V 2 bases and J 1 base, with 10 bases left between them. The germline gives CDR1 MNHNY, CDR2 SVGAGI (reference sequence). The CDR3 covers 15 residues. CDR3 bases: TGTGCCAGCAGTTACGGGGGCGCGGGCACAGATACGCAGTATTTT. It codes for CASSYGGAGTDTQYF.

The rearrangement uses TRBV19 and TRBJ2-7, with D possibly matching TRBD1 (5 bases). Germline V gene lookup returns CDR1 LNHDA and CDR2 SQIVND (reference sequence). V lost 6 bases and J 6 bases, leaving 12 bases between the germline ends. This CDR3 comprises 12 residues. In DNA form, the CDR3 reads TGTGCCAGTAGCCCAAGGGGTGGCGAGCAGTACTTC. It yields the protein CASSPRGGEQYF.

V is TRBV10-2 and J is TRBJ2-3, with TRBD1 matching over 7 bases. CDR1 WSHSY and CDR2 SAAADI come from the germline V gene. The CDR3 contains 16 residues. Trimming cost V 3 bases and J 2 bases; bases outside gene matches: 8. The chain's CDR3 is CASSDSGQLYTDTQYF. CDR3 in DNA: TGCGCCAGCAGTGACTCGGGACAGTTATACACAGATACGCAGTATTTT.

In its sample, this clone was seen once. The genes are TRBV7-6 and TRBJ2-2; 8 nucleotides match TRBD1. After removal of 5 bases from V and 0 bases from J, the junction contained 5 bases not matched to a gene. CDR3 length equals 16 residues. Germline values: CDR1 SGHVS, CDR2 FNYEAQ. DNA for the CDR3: TGTGCCAGCAGCCGCCAGGGGGCCACGAACACCGGGGAGCTGTTTTTT. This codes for CASSRQGATNTGELFF.

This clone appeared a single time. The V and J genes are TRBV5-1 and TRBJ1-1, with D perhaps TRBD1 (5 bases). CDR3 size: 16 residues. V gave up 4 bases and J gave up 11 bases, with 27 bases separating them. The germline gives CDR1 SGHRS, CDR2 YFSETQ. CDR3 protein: CASSAGTPENKKDAFF. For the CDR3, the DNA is TGCGCCAGCAGCGCCGGGACCCCCGAGAACAAGAAGGACGCTTTCTTT. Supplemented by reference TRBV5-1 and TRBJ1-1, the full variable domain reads KAGVTQTPRYLIKTRGQQVTLSCSPISGHRSVSWYQQTPGQGLQFLFEYFSETQRNKGNFPGRFSGRQFSNSRSEMNVSTLELGDSALYLCASSAGTPENKKDAFFGQGTRLTVV.

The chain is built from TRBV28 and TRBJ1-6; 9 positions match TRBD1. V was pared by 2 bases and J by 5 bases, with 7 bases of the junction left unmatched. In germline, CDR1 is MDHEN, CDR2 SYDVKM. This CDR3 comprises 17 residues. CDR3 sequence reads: CASSLPGGQGNNSPLHF. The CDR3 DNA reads TGTGCCAGCAGTTTACCGGGGGGACAGGGAAATAATTCACCCCTCCACTTT.

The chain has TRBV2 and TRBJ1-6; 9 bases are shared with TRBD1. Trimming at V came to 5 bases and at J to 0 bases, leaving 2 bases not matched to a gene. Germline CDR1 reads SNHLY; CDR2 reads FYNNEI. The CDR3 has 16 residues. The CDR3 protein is CASSSGQGSYNSPLHF. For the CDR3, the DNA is TGTGCCAGCAGTTCGGGACAGGGCTCCTATAATTCACCCCTCCACTTT. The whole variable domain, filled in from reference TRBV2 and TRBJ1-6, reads EPEVTQTPSHQVTQMGQEVILRCVPISNHLYFYWYRQILGQKVEFLVSFYNNEISEKSEIFDDQFSVERPDGSNFTLKIRSTKLEDSAMYFCASSSGQGSYNSPLHFGNGTRLTVT.

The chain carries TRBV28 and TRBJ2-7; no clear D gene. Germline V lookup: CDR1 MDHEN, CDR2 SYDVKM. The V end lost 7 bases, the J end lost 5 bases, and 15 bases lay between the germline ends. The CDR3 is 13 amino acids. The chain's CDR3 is CASNLPDRDEQYF. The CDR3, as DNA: TGTGCCAGCAACTTACCGGACCGGGACGAGCAGTACTTC.

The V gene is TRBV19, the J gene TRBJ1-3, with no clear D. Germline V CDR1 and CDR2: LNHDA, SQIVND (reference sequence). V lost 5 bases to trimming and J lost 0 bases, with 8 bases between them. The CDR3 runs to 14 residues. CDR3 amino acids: CASSLGSSGNTIYF. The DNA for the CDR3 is TGTGCCAGTAGTCTGGGGAGCTCTGGAAACACCATATATTTT.

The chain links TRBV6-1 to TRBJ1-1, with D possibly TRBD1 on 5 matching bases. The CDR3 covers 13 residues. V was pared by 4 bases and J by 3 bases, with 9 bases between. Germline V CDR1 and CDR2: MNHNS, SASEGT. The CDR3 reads CASSGQGYTEAFF. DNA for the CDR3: TGTGCCAGCAGTGGGCAGGGTTACACTGAAGCTTTCTTT.